These 22 T cell receptor beta chains share one sample of origin, sequenced in a study of shared clonotypes between healthy human individuals. TCRdb's table, derived via immunoSEQ multiplex PCR, lists solely in-frame clones and lacks some. In the table there are about 2.4 million clones, 85% to 95% of which are singletons. The sample taken for sequencing was naive CD4+ T cells sorted from blood. Subset here: CD45RA+ positively selected. The receptors shown here come from a man aged 18 to 30 in good health.

The gene calls are TRBV15 and TRBJ1-6; no clear D. Trimming stripped 4 bases from V and 7 bases from J, with 11 bases between. The CDR3 consists of 14 residues. CDR1 and CDR2 (germline): LNHNV, YYDKDF (reference sequence). The CDR3 protein is CATSIGVGNSPLHF. In DNA, the CDR3 is TGTGCCACCAGCATTGGGGTTGGGAATTCACCCCTCCACTTT.

The rearrangement joins TRBV4-3 to TRBJ1-4; tentative D call: TRBD1 (5 bases). CDR1 is LGHNA, CDR2 YSLEER, per germline. The length of the CDR3 is 16 residues. The V end lost 0 bases, the J end lost 6 bases, and 14 bases lay between the germline ends. The CDR3 bases are TGCGCCAGCAGCCAAGATGGAACGGGAGGGGATGAAAAACTGTTTTTT. Translating it yields CASSQDGTGGDEKLFF.

The chain uses TRBV7-8 and TRBJ2-2; tentatively, D is TRBD1 (6 bases). Per the germline V gene, CDR1 is SGHVS and CDR2 is FQNEAQ. The CDR3 sequence is 16 residues long. V dropped 5 bases and J dropped 0 bases, with 13 bases sitting between them. In DNA form, the CDR3 reads TGTGCCAGCAGCCCAAGGACAGCTCCGAACACCGGGGAGCTGTTTTTT. It is translated as CASSPRTAPNTGELFF.

The gene calls are TRBV5-4 and TRBJ1-6; 7 bases map to TRBD1. The CDR3 sequence is 16 residues long. V trimming: 0 bases; J trimming: 7 bases; junction bases outside the gene matches: 7. CDR1 is SGHNT, CDR2 YYREEE, per germline (reference sequence). This chain's CDR3 is CASSLAPGQLNSPLHF. The DNA for the CDR3 is TGTGCCAGCAGCTTGGCCCCGGGACAGCTCAATTCACCCCTCCACTTT.

This chain joins TRBV13 and TRBJ1-4; D unresolved. The CDR3 contains 14 residues. V dropped 0 bases and J dropped 7 bases, with 9 bases sitting between them. CDR1 and CDR2 (germline): PRHDT, FYEKMQ (reference sequence). This CDR3 reads CASSLGGNGEKLFF. For the CDR3, the DNA is TGTGCCAGCAGCTTAGGGGGGAACGGTGAAAAACTGTTTTTT.

This chain links TRBV6-1 with TRBJ2-1; D remains unclear. The CDR3 length is 14 residues. Germline CDR1 reads MNHNS; CDR2 reads SASEGT. The V gene lost 6 bases and the J gene lost 9 bases, with 18 bases spanning the gap. The CDR3 loop is CASSPEGRAGEQFF. In DNA form, the CDR3 reads TGTGCCAGCAGCCCTGAAGGGCGAGCCGGTGAGCAGTTCTTC.

The rearrangement joins TRBV7-2 to TRBJ1-2, with D possibly TRBD1 on 6 matching bases. V lost 6 bases to trimming and J lost 5 bases, with 13 bases between them. Germline V CDR1 and CDR2: SGHTA, FQGNSA. The CDR3 is made up of 13 amino acids. The CDR3 loop reads CASRPTGYYGYTF. Here the CDR3 DNA reads TGTGCCAGCAGGCCCACAGGGTATTATGGCTACACCTTC.

As concerns this clone: The sample has other DNA sequences that encode this CDR3 too. The gene calls are TRBV5-1 and TRBJ1-5; no clear D. The V end was cut by 2 bases, the J end by 0 bases, with 3 bases between. The CDR3 spans 13 residues. The V gene's germline CDR1 is SGHRS and CDR2 YFSETQ. The CDR3 region is CASSFSSNQPQHF. In nucleotides, the CDR3 is TGCGCCAGCAGCTTTAGTAGCAATCAGCCCCAGCATTTT.

This sequence joins TRBV6-6 and TRBJ2-3, with D perhaps assigned TRBD1 or TRBD2 (9 bases each). The CDR3 runs 15 residues. The V end was cut by 10 bases, the J end by 3 bases, with 20 bases between. The germline V gene encodes CDR1 MNHNY and CDR2 SVGAGI (reference sequence). CDR3 sequence (DNA): TGTGCCACACAACAGGGGGCGGGGGGGACAGATACGCAGTATTTT. It yields the protein CATQQGAGGTDTQYF.

J is TRBJ2-1 and V is TRBV5-4, with TRBD2 identical over 13 bases. The CDR3 extends over 15 amino acids. The J segment lost 9 bases and the V segment lost 3 bases, leaving 6 bases of the junction unmatched. Germline-derived CDR1 and CDR2 are SGHNT and YYREEE (reference sequence). The CDR3 region is CASSSPGLAGFEQFF. Here the CDR3 DNA reads TGTGCCAGCAGCTCCCCGGGACTAGCGGGGTTTGAGCAGTTCTTC.

The chain links TRBV4-1 to TRBJ2-1; 8 nucleotides match TRBD2. V shed 1 base and J 1 base; nucleotides not matched to a gene: 9. This CDR3 comprises 18 residues. Germline values: CDR1 MGHRA, CDR2 YSYEKL. CDR3 residues: CASSQGAGGGLSYNEQFF. CDR3 nucleotides: TGCGCCAGCAGCCAAGGTGCGGGCGGGGGGTTGTCCTACAATGAGCAGTTCTTC.

The rearrangement links TRBV5-4 to TRBJ2-5; 10 nucleotides align to TRBD1. Germline V lookup: CDR1 SGHNT, CDR2 YYREEE (reference sequence). V dropped 3 bases and J dropped 9; count of bases not matched to a gene: 5. The CDR3 runs 13 residues. This chain's CDR3 is CASSSGTGVSQYF. The CDR3 DNA reads as TGTGCCAGCAGCTCCGGGACAGGGGTTTCCCAGTACTTC.

This chain links TRBV9 with TRBJ2-3; TRBD2 agrees at 13 bases. The CDR3 has 16 amino acids. The germline gives CDR1 SGDLS, CDR2 YYNGEE. The trim removed 1 base at V and 4 bases at J, leaving 3 bases unmatched. The CDR3 DNA reads as TGTGCCAGCAGCGTACAGGGACTAGCGGGGTCAGATACGCAGTATTTT. Translation: CASSVQGLAGSDTQYF. Supplemented by reference TRBV9 and TRBJ2-3, the full variable domain reads DSGVTQTPKHLITATGQRVTLRCSPRSGDLSVYWYQQSLDQGLQFLIQYYNGEERAKGNILERFSAQQFPDLHSELNLSSLELGDSALYFCASSVQGLAGSDTQYFGPGTRLTVL.

This sequence joins TRBV6-5 and TRBJ2-5; 7 bases align to TRBD2. With the DNA end fitting TRBJ2-7 better, the J assignment may be wrong. Germline values: CDR1 MNHEY, CDR2 SVGAGI. This CDR3 comprises 15 residues. In nucleotides, the CDR3 is TGTGCCAGCAGTTACTCGGGGGGGTCAGCCTACGAGCAGTACTTC. Amino acid sequence: CASSYSGGSAYEQYF.

The chain carries TRBV7-9 and TRBJ1-3; 7 bases align to TRBD1. Germline V CDR1 and CDR2: SEHNR, FQNEAQ (reference sequence). The junction had 3 bases not matched to a gene; V was cut back by 7 bases and J by 0 bases. This CDR3 has 14 amino acids. The CDR3 region has the DNA TGTGCCAGCATTCGGGACAGCTCTGGAAACACCATATATTTT. This sequence encodes CASIRDSSGNTIYF. Full variable domain (outside the CDR3, taken from reference TRBV7-9 and TRBJ1-3): DTGVSQNPRHKITKRGQNVTFRCDPISEHNRLYWYRQTLGQGPEFLTYFQNEAQLEKSRLLSDRFSAERPKGSFSTLEIQRTEQGDSAMYLCASIRDSSGNTIYFGEGSWLTVV.

The chain uses TRBV5-1 and TRBJ2-5, with 7 bases aligning to TRBD1. Germline V gives CDR1 SGHRS, CDR2 YFSETQ. There are 15 residues in the CDR3. With V trimmed by 1 base and J by 4 bases, 7 bases remained unmatched. In DNA, the CDR3 is TGCGCCAGCAGCTTGAGCCCGGGACAGATAGAGACCCAGTACTTC. It specifies CASSLSPGQIETQYF.

V and J are TRBV7-9 and TRBJ1-4; D perhaps matches TRBD1 (6 bases). Between the trimmed V and J ends, which lost 5 bases and 5 bases, there was a span of 12 bases. The germline CDR1 and CDR2 sequences are SEHNR and FQNEAQ (reference sequence). The CDR3 consists of 14 residues. The CDR3 is CASSQDRTNEKLFF. The CDR3 DNA is TGTGCCAGCAGCCAGGACAGAACAAATGAAAAACTGTTTTTT.

This chain joins TRBV4-3 and TRBJ2-7; D is undetermined. Germline CDR1 is LGHNA and CDR2 is YSLEER. The CDR3 sequence is 15 residues long. Trimming left V 0 bases short and J 2 bases short, with 11 bases between. DNA of the CDR3: TGCGCCAGCAGCCAAGATTTACCCTCACCCTACGAGCAGTACTTC. Translating gives CASSQDLPSPYEQYF.

This chain joins TRBV7-6 and TRBJ2-5, with 7 positions matching TRBD1. The J segment lost 1 base and the V segment lost 5 bases, leaving 4 bases of the junction unmatched. CDR1 is SGHVS and CDR2 is FNYEAQ in the germline V gene. CDR3 length: 14 residues. The DNA for the CDR3 is TGTGCCAGCAGCGCCGGGACAGTCCAAGAGACCCAGTACTTC. The encoded protein is CASSAGTVQETQYF.

On this clone: Within the sample, other DNA sequences also encode this same CDR3. The chain uses TRBV9 and TRBJ2-6; TRBD1 might be the D (5 bases). Trimming pared 0 bases from V and 2 bases from J, leaving 6 bases between. Germline lookup yields CDR1 SGDLS and CDR2 YYNGEE. The length of the CDR3 is 15 residues. This chain's CDR3 is CASSVGGTGANVLTF. CDR3 sequence (DNA): TGTGCCAGCAGCGTAGGGGGCACTGGGGCCAACGTCCTGACTTTC.

On this clone: Other DNA sequences of this sample code for an identical CDR3. This chain links TRBV29-1 with TRBJ1-1, with D unclear. CDR3 length: 13 residues. The germline V and J ends were trimmed by 6 bases and 0 bases, with 11 bases remaining between them. Germline V CDR1 and CDR2: SQVTM, ANQGSEA. This chain's CDR3 is CSVSGRMNTEAFF. The DNA of the CDR3 is TGCAGCGTGTCCGGGAGGATGAACACTGAAGCTTTCTTT.

The chain links TRBV30 to TRBJ1-5, with D maybe TRBD1 (5 bases). This CDR3 has 15 amino acids. Trimming pared 6 bases from V and 4 bases from J, leaving 19 bases between. Germline CDR1 reads GTSNPN; CDR2 reads SVGIG (reference sequence). CDR3: CACSHTRGKNQPQHF. CDR3 nucleotide sequence: TGTGCCTGCTCCCACACAAGGGGAAAGAATCAGCCCCAGCATTTT.